The rows below give T cell receptor beta chains drawn from one sample of a study of beta chain features in type 1 diabetes. Assay used: immunoSEQ multiplex PCR; TCRdb lists only in-frame clones, some missing. The sample shows about 220,000 clones, about 11% of them seen only once. The sample was central memory CD4+ T cells from blood. The receptors derive from a young man in good health. Each CDR3 is given with its conserved first and last residue. Fields, in order: D gene, clone size, V gene, J gene, CDR3 DNA, CDR3 protein. A D gene is named only where the DNA matches it firmly. Clone size is shown for a subset of rows, as once, few, many or a class of expanded clone.

D gene: -
clone size: few
V gene: TRBV7-2
J gene: TRBJ2-3
CDR3 DNA: TGTGCCAGCAGCTCATTGAGTGGCCGCACAGATACGCAGTATTTT
CDR3 protein: CASSSLSGRTDTQYF

D gene: -
clone size: few
V gene: TRBV4-1
J gene: TRBJ2-1
CDR3 DNA: TGCGCCAGCAGCCAGGGGCTGTACGGCGGGAACAATGAGCAGTTCTTC
CDR3 protein: CASSQGLYGGNNEQFF

D gene: -
clone size: once
V gene: TRBV5-4
J gene: TRBJ2-3
CDR3 DNA: TGTGCCAGCAGCTCAGGACTCCTCACAGATACGCAGTATTTT
CDR3 protein: CASSSGLLTDTQYF

D gene: TRBD2
clone size: -
V gene: TRBV9
J gene: TRBJ2-1
CDR3 DNA: TGTGCCAGCAGCGGGTGGACTAGCGGTGAAGGGGAGCAGTTCTTC
CDR3 protein: CASSGWTSGEGEQFF

D gene: -
clone size: -
V gene: TRBV13
J gene: TRBJ2-1
CDR3 DNA: TGTGCCAGCAGCTTCGGCAGGCCTGGATGGAAGTCCTACAATGAGCAGTTCTTC
CDR3 protein: CASSFGRPGWKSYNEQFF

D gene: TRBD1
clone size: many
V gene: TRBV7-9
J gene: TRBJ2-4
CDR3 DNA: TGTGCCAGCAGCCCATGGACAGGGGTAGCCAAAAACATTCAGTACTTC
CDR3 protein: CASSPWTGVAKNIQYF

D gene: TRBD1
clone size: few
V gene: TRBV18
J gene: TRBJ2-1
CDR3 DNA: TGTGCCAGCTCACCCGGGACAGCGAGCTCCTACAATGAGCAGTTCTTC
CDR3 protein: CASSPGTASSYNEQFF

D gene: TRBD1
clone size: -
V gene: TRBV30
J gene: TRBJ1-4
CDR3 DNA: TGTGCCTGGCGGAGGACAGGGGGCGTAGGGAAACTGTTTTTT
CDR3 protein: CAWRRTGGVGKLFF

D gene: -
clone size: few
V gene: TRBV7-8
J gene: TRBJ1-2
CDR3 DNA: TGTGCCAGCAGCTTATTCGGACAGACATATGGCTACACCTTC
CDR3 protein: CASSLFGQTYGYTF

D gene: -
clone size: -
V gene: TRBV12-2
J gene: TRBJ2-5
CDR3 DNA: TGTGCAAGTCGCTTGGGGGCTGACAGGGAAGAGACCCAGTACTTC
CDR3 protein: CASRLGADREETQYF

D gene: TRBD1
clone size: -
V gene: TRBV6-5
J gene: TRBJ1-1
CDR3 DNA: TGTGCCAGCAGTCCCGCGACAGGGATGAACACTGAAGCTTTCTTT
CDR3 protein: CASSPATGMNTEAFF

D gene: -
clone size: few
V gene: TRBV28
J gene: TRBJ1-5
CDR3 DNA: TGTGCCAGCAATACTAGAAATCAGCCCCAGCATTTT
CDR3 protein: CASNTRNQPQHF

D gene: -
clone size: -
V gene: TRBV28
J gene: TRBJ1-5
CDR3 DNA: TGTGCCAGCAGTTTACCACAATCAGGGTATAGCAATCAGCCCCAGCATTTT
CDR3 protein: CASSLPQSGYSNQPQHF

D gene: TRBD2
clone size: -
V gene: TRBV25-1
J gene: TRBJ2-3
CDR3 DNA: TGTGCCAGCAGTGAAGGACTAGCGGGAGGAGGTGATACGCAGTATTTT
CDR3 protein: CASSEGLAGGGDTQYF

D gene: TRBD1
clone size: -
V gene: TRBV7-2
J gene: TRBJ2-2
CDR3 DNA: TGTGCCAGCAGCTGGGACAGGGCGAACACCGGGGAGCTGTTTTTT
CDR3 protein: CASSWDRANTGELFF

D gene: TRBD1
clone size: few
V gene: TRBV7-2
J gene: TRBJ2-3
CDR3 DNA: TGTGCCAGCAGCTCCATGGGACAGGGGAAGTCAGATACGCAGTATTTT
CDR3 protein: CASSSMGQGKSDTQYF

D gene: -
clone size: -
V gene: TRBV11-2
J gene: TRBJ2-7
CDR3 DNA: TGTGCCAGCAGCTTAGCAGGTTCCTACGAGCAGTACTTC
CDR3 protein: CASSLAGSYEQYF

D gene: TRBD2
clone size: once
V gene: TRBV5-4
J gene: TRBJ2-1
CDR3 DNA: TGTGCCAGCAGCTTGGGCTCTAGCGGGAGGTTTTCGGGCTACAATGAGCAGTTCTTC
CDR3 protein: CASSLGSSGRFSGYNEQFF

D gene: TRBD2
clone size: -
V gene: TRBV6-6
J gene: TRBJ2-5
CDR3 DNA: TGTGCCAGCAGTCCCCCTGCGGGAGGGACAGAGACCCAGTACTTC
CDR3 protein: CASSPPAGGTETQYF

D gene: TRBD1
clone size: -
V gene: TRBV30
J gene: TRBJ1-2
CDR3 DNA: TGTGCCTGGAGTAGCGGACAGGGGGGCTATGGCTACACCTTC
CDR3 protein: CAWSSGQGGYGYTF

D gene: -
clone size: few
V gene: TRBV9
J gene: TRBJ2-7
CDR3 DNA: TGTGCCAGCAGCGTAGGGGCACAGTCCTACGAGCAGTACTTC
CDR3 protein: CASSVGAQSYEQYF

D gene: TRBD2
clone size: few
V gene: TRBV7-2
J gene: TRBJ2-1
CDR3 DNA: TGTGCCAGCAGCTTGGGACTAGCGCGAGATGAGCAGTTCTTC
CDR3 protein: CASSLGLARDEQFF

D gene: -
clone size: -
V gene: TRBV7-2
J gene: TRBJ2-1
CDR3 DNA: TGTGCCAGCAGCTTAACCTGGAGTAGCGAGTACAATGAGCAGTTCTTC
CDR3 protein: CASSLTWSSEYNEQFF

D gene: -
clone size: few
V gene: TRBV21-1
J gene: TRBJ2-4
CDR3 DNA: TGTGCCAGCAGGGAGGGGAAAAACATTCAGTACTTC
CDR3 protein: CASREGKNIQYF

D gene: TRBD1
clone size: -
V gene: TRBV6-5
J gene: TRBJ2-5
CDR3 DNA: TGTGCCAGCAGGACGGGGACAGGGGAATTGGAGACCCAGTACTTC
CDR3 protein: CASRTGTGELETQYF

D gene: -
clone size: few
V gene: TRBV29-1
J gene: TRBJ2-7
CDR3 DNA: TGCAGCGTTGACGGCGGCTACGAGCAGTACTTC
CDR3 protein: CSVDGGYEQYF

D gene: -
clone size: once
V gene: TRBV18
J gene: TRBJ2-7
CDR3 DNA: TGTGCCAGCTCACTCTTTTCCTACGAGCAGTACTTC
CDR3 protein: CASSLFSYEQYF

D gene: -
clone size: few
V gene: TRBV29-1
J gene: TRBJ2-7
CDR3 DNA: TGCAGCGTCATCAGTGACTCCTACGAGCAGTACTTC
CDR3 protein: CSVISDSYEQYF

D gene: -
clone size: few
V gene: TRBV5-1
J gene: TRBJ1-2
CDR3 DNA: TGCGCCAGCAGCCTTGAAAGGACAGAGTTTGGCTACACCTTC
CDR3 protein: CASSLERTEFGYTF

D gene: -
clone size: -
V gene: TRBV18
J gene: TRBJ2-5
CDR3 DNA: TGTGCCAGTTACAGCCGTCCGGCTCAAGAGACCCAGTACTTC
CDR3 protein: CASYSRPAQETQYF

D gene: -
clone size: -
V gene: TRBV9
J gene: TRBJ2-5
CDR3 DNA: TGTGCCAGCAGCGTAAGCCCCACCAGCGAGACCCAGTACTTC
CDR3 protein: CASSVSPTSETQYF

D gene: TRBD1
clone size: many
V gene: TRBV10-3
J gene: TRBJ2-2
CDR3 DNA: TGTGCCATCAGACCGGGACAGGGGAACACCGGGGAGCTGTTTTTT
CDR3 protein: CAIRPGQGNTGELFF

D gene: -
clone size: few
V gene: TRBV18
J gene: TRBJ1-5
CDR3 DNA: TGTGCCAGCTCACCATTGGAGGGCAATCAGCCCCAGCATTTT
CDR3 protein: CASSPLEGNQPQHF

D gene: -
clone size: -
V gene: TRBV7-9
J gene: TRBJ2-1
CDR3 DNA: TGCGCCAGCAGCCAAGGCCTCTGGGGAGAGCAGTTCTTC
CDR3 protein: CASSQGLWGEQFF

D gene: -
clone size: few
V gene: TRBV15
J gene: TRBJ2-7
CDR3 DNA: TGTGCCACCAGCAGAGAGAGTGGCTGGCAGTCCTACGAGCAGTACTTC
CDR3 protein: CATSRESGWQSYEQYF

D gene: -
clone size: -
V gene: TRBV11-2
J gene: TRBJ1-1
CDR3 DNA: TGTGCCAGCAGCTTGGGTCCGCGGAACACTGAAGCTTTCTTT
CDR3 protein: CASSLGPRNTEAFF

D gene: -
clone size: few
V gene: TRBV28
J gene: TRBJ2-3
CDR3 DNA: TGTGCCAGCAGCCCCGGGGGCTTCGGCACAGATACGCAGTATTTT
CDR3 protein: CASSPGGFGTDTQYF

D gene: TRBD2
clone size: few
V gene: TRBV7-2
J gene: TRBJ2-3
CDR3 DNA: TGTGCCAGCAGCTTAGCTAGCGGGAGCCTCACAGATACGCAGTATTTT
CDR3 protein: CASSLASGSLTDTQYF

D gene: TRBD2
clone size: few
V gene: TRBV5-1
J gene: TRBJ2-1
CDR3 DNA: TGCGCCAGCAGCTCGGGAGGGACTAGCGTCAGTGAGCAGTTCTTC
CDR3 protein: CASSSGGTSVSEQFF

D gene: -
clone size: many
V gene: TRBV7-6
J gene: TRBJ1-1
CDR3 DNA: TGTGCCAGCAGCGCCCAGGGTTACACTGAAGCTTTCTTT
CDR3 protein: CASSAQGYTEAFF

D gene: -
clone size: -
V gene: TRBV30
J gene: TRBJ2-3
CDR3 DNA: TGTGCCTGGAGTGTAGGTAGCTCGGAGGATACGCAGTATTTT
CDR3 protein: CAWSVGSSEDTQYF